The present entry profiles one T cell receptor (beta chain) with its context. PCR employed 60 Vbeta and 13 Jbeta primers. Profiling relied on immunoSEQ multiplex PCR, and the TCRdb table lists in-frame clones only, not all of them. The sample lists some 120,000 clones; 70% to 80% were seen once. The sample originates from a study of cytomegalovirus exposure and HLA in healthy donors. Germline V CDR1 and CDR2: MNHEY, SMNVEV (reference sequence). This CDR3 region has 13 residues. The ends were cut back, 5 bases at V and 4 bases at J, with 9 bases in the middle. Sequencing was carried out using PBMCs. This sequence originates from a man aged 45-60 years in good health and CMV-seronegative. The rearrangement joins TRBV27 to TRBJ2-1; D uncertain. In DNA, the CDR3 is TGTGCCAGCAGTCAAGAGGAATACAATGAGCAGTTCTTC. Translation gives CASSQEEYNEQFF.